What follows is one TCR beta chain and its context. The specificity of this receptor is unknown. One base away there is no much larger clone; base qualities are not given. The CDR3 covers 16 residues, taking in both the cysteine and the phenylalanine. Only CDR3 DNA is held: 48 bases, read in frame from base 1. The Qiagen DNeasy kit was used to extract genomic DNA from unsorted PBMCs and from the negatively selected CD4+ and CD8+ fractions. Using primers that anneal to V and J segments, immunoSEQ multiplex PCR amplified the TCR beta CDR3 regions. A synthetic immune receptor repertoire was used to minimize amplification bias, and remaining bias was computationally removed after sequencing. The study's processing was this. Repertoire diversity was quantified as the Shannon entropy index using custom Python scripts. Unsorted, CD4+ and CD8+ repertoires were analyzed separately, except in combined analyses where CD4+ and CD8+ sequences were merged in silico. A clone was considered expanded if an increase in frequency of at least 2-fold after treatment relative to C1D1 was found, and a pseudocount of 0.5 was applied to clones undetected at baseline. Singleton clones were defined as clones with 0 or 1 copy at C1D1, and non-singleton clones were defined as clones with 2 or more copies. Clones expanded in unsorted samples were annotated as CD4+, CD8+ or unknown by matching protein sequences in sorted samples from the same patient. Wilcoxon tests were applied to paired samples to test diversity changes from C1D1 to C4D1. The table was pulled from immuneACCESS by TCRdb, which kept in-frame rearrangements only. Such tables lose some clones; where checked, under half of the loss comes from unresolved V genes, and the rest has no known cause. D and trimming come from the DNA, and the V and J calls and clone size come from that table. The sample contains about 58,000 clones, 91% of them found a single time. The biggest ten clones account for over 9.5% of the sample.

This record comes from a study of PD-1 blockade in classical Hodgkin lymphoma (dated by TCRdb to about 2020). Looking at the study overall: Nivolumab dosing was 3 mg/kg intravenously every 2 weeks, continuing until either disease progression or unacceptable toxicity. To define a peripheral blood immune signature of response to PD-1 blockade in classical Hodgkin lymphoma, the study combined TCR beta sequencing with CyTOF.

Beyond this particular receptor, the publication reports: Lower diversity was observed in patients in whom nivolumab was started less than 1 year after ASCT, and these patients were excluded from later analyses so that confounding by immune reconstitution would be avoided. Baseline TCR diversity was reported as lower in newly diagnosed patients than in healthy donors, and lower still in relapsed/refractory patients. By C4D1, a significant rise was seen in CD4+ TCR diversity but not in CD8+ TCR diversity (p=0.0027 vs p=0.16), and the rise was most apparent among complete responders (p=0.02). Baseline diversity similar to that of newly diagnosed patients was observed in trial patients achieving complete response, whereas significantly lower diversity was observed in partial responders and progressors. The study was restricted to a single clinical trial cohort, and the causes of repertoire differences, possibly disease activity or prior therapy, were left undefined.

The time point label, as the study defines it: cycle 2 day 1 (C2D1) of nivolumab. Relapse after autologous stem cell transplantation had occurred in all trial patients, and cohorts A, B and C were distinguished by prior brentuximab vedotin exposure. A total of more than 55 patients with relapsed/refractory classical Hodgkin lymphoma made up the trial cohort, and each patient's best overall response was complete response, partial response or progressive disease. Single-agent nivolumab was administered to trial patients in the multi-cohort phase II CheckMate 205 trial. Best overall response was determined by an independent review committee according to the 2007 International Working Group response criteria. Trial PBMCs were obtained immediately prior to nivolumab initiation (C1D1) and on therapy at cycle 2 day 1 and cycle 4 day 1. Peripheral blood was collected in 8 mL Vacutainer Cell Preparation Tubes, from which PBMCs were isolated by centrifugation and then cryopreserved.

The specimen comprised peripheral blood mononuclear cells (PBMCs), sampled before the second cycle of nivolumab. This chain is built from TRBV21-1 and TRBJ2-7; the table gives TRBD1 as D, unverified against the DNA. TRBV21-1 is flagged as a pseudogene. The origin of this receptor is a human donor with classical Hodgkin lymphoma. In nucleotide form, the sequence is TGTGCCAGCAGCAACCGAGACAGGGGGCTTGTGGTCGAGCAGTACTTC. This encodes CASSNRDRGLVVEQYF.